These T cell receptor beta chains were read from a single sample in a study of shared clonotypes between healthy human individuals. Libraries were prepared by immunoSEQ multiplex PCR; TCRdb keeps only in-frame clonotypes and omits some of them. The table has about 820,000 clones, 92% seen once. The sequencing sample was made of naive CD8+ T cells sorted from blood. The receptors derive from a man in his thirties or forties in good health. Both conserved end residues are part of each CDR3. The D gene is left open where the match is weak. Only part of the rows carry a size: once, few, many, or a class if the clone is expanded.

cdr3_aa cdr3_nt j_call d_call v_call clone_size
CASSGPGGAGELFF TGTGCCAGCAGCGGACCGGGCGGCGCCGGGGAGCTGTTTTTT TRBJ2-2 NA TRBV9 NA
CASSAPGDSYEQYF TGTGCCAGCAGTGCACCCGGGGACTCCTACGAGCAGTACTTC TRBJ2-7 NA TRBV7-8 NA
CAISESPAGSSYEQYF TGTGCCATCAGTGAGTCCCCAGCGGGGTCCTCCTACGAGCAGTACTTC TRBJ2-7 TRBD2 TRBV10-3 NA
CASSPGRSTGELFF TGTGCCAGCAGCCCCGGAAGATCCACCGGGGAGCTGTTTTTT TRBJ2-2 NA TRBV9 NA
CASSVAGTGATAQTDSNYGYTF TGTGCCAGCAGCGTAGCGGGGACAGGGGCCACAGCCCAAACCGATTCTAACTATGGCTACACCTTC TRBJ1-2 TRBD1 TRBV9 once
CASSGGRDYNEQFF TGTGCCAGCAGCGGAGGGCGCGACTACAATGAGCAGTTCTTC TRBJ2-1 NA TRBV9 NA
CASGLAGRETQYF TGTGCCAGCGGGCTAGCGGGGCGGGAGACCCAGTACTTC TRBJ2-5 TRBD2 TRBV7-8 NA
CASSEDRGSETQYF TGTGCCAGCAGTGAAGACAGGGGCTCGGAGACCCAGTACTTC TRBJ2-5 TRBD1 TRBV6-1 NA
CASSQVEGSPDTQYF TGCGCCAGCAGCCAAGTCGAGGGGAGTCCAGATACGCAGTATTTT TRBJ2-3 NA TRBV4-1 NA
CASSDDRDVYGYTF TGTGCCAGCAGCGACGACAGGGATGTCTATGGCTACACCTTC TRBJ1-2 TRBD1 TRBV9 NA
CSVEGRGGELFF TGCAGCGTTGAAGGGCGGGGCGGGGAGCTGTTTTTT TRBJ2-2 NA TRBV29-1 NA
CASSSLRTGANVLTF TGTGCCAGCAGCTCCCTAAGGACCGGGGCCAACGTCCTGACTTTC TRBJ2-6 NA TRBV7-9 NA
CASHGPDKSYEQYF TGTGCCAGCCACGGGCCGGACAAGTCCTACGAGCAGTACTTC TRBJ2-7 NA TRBV28 NA
CASSDGDWTGELFF TGTGCCAGCAGTGATGGGGATTGGACCGGGGAGCTGTTTTTT TRBJ2-2 NA TRBV25-1 NA
CASSLGVGAETQYF TGTGCCAGCAGCTTGGGCGTAGGGGCAGAGACCCAGTACTTC TRBJ2-5 NA TRBV5-4 NA
CASSDPGTGLEAFF TGTGCCAGCAGCGACCCCGGGACAGGGCTTGAAGCTTTCTTT TRBJ1-1 TRBD1 TRBV9 NA
CSVLTGVVFSSYNEQFF TGCAGCGTCCTGACAGGGGTGGTCTTTAGCTCCTACAATGAGCAGTTCTTC TRBJ2-1 TRBD1 TRBV29-1 NA
CASSLAASSYNEQFF TGTGCCAGTAGTCTAGCGGCCAGCTCCTACAATGAGCAGTTCTTC TRBJ2-1 TRBD2 TRBV19 NA
CASSPYLGETQYF TGTGCCAGCAGCCCCTACCTGGGGGAGACCCAGTACTTC TRBJ2-5 NA TRBV7-2 NA
CSVEVRGQGFSGANVLTF TGCAGCGTTGAAGTTCGGGGACAGGGATTCTCCGGGGCCAACGTCCTGACTTTC TRBJ2-6 TRBD1 TRBV29-1 NA
CASSPEGVASIGELFF TGTGCCAGCAGCCCCGAAGGAGTGGCGTCCATCGGGGAGCTGTTTTTT TRBJ2-2 NA TRBV5-8 NA
CASSQGIGRTEAFF TGTGCCAGCAGCCAGGGGATAGGGAGAACTGAAGCTTTCTTT TRBJ1-1 NA TRBV14 once
CASSDGQGRTGELFF TGTGCCAGCAGCGACGGACAGGGCCGAACCGGGGAGCTGTTTTTT TRBJ2-2 TRBD1 TRBV7-9 NA
CSVVLAGRVQETQYF TGCAGCGTTGTCCTAGCGGGAAGGGTCCAAGAGACCCAGTACTTC TRBJ2-5 TRBD2 TRBV29-1 NA
CASSVASGNEQFF TGTGCCAGCAGCGTAGCTTCTGGCAATGAGCAGTTCTTC TRBJ2-1 NA TRBV9 NA
CASISPSSYNEQFF TGTGCCAGCATTTCTCCGAGCTCCTACAATGAGCAGTTCTTC TRBJ2-1 NA TRBV2 NA
CASSLVESTDTQYF TGTGCCAGCAGCTTGGTGGAGAGCACAGATACGCAGTATTTT TRBJ2-3 NA TRBV5-4 NA
CASSTKRSYEQYF TGTGCCAGCAGCACGAAGAGGTCCTACGAGCAGTACTTC TRBJ2-7 NA TRBV7-8 NA
CASSRREMYEQYF TGTGCCAGTAGCCGCAGGGAGATGTACGAGCAGTACTTC TRBJ2-7 NA TRBV19 NA
CASSESSWTGELFF TGCGCCAGCAGTGAATCTAGCTGGACCGGGGAGCTGTTTTTT TRBJ2-2 NA TRBV10-1 NA
CASSSRIAGVSTDTQYF TGTGCCAGCAGCTCCCGTATAGCGGGAGTGAGCACAGATACGCAGTATTTT TRBJ2-3 TRBD2 TRBV11-2 NA
CASSPSGTSGSEQFF TGTGCCAGCAGTCCATCCGGGACTAGCGGGAGTGAGCAGTTCTTC TRBJ2-1 TRBD2 TRBV27 NA
CASSLYMRPENTEAFF TGTGCCAGCAGCTTATATATGAGGCCAGAGAACACTGAAGCTTTCTTT TRBJ1-1 NA TRBV11-1 once
CASVQGHPPEAFF TGTGCCAGCGTACAGGGGCATCCCCCTGAAGCTTTCTTT TRBJ1-1 TRBD1 TRBV25-1 once
CASSEEGAASSEQFF TGTGCCAGCAGTGAAGAAGGGGCGGCCTCAAGTGAGCAGTTCTTC TRBJ2-1 NA TRBV6-1 NA
CASSLLYEQYF TGTGCCAGCAGCTTATTGTACGAGCAGTACTTC TRBJ2-7 NA TRBV7-2 NA